The text below deals with one T cell receptor beta chain. TCRdb called the 5' RACE reads again in MiXCR, with one record for every CDR3 protein. The table records a few thousand distinct CDR3 sequences, about 8% of them present only once. These data belong to a study of spatial heterogeneity in lung cancer. V lost 0 bases and J lost 8, with 13 bases in between. CDR1 and CDR2 from the germline V gene are MNHNY and SVGAGI (reference sequence). CDR3 length: 15 residues. As to time point: sample taken at primary tumor resection. Whole RNA obtained from tumor, nontumor lung or frozen PBMC underwent sequencing without sorting.

J is TRBJ1-4 and V is TRBV6-6, with unresolved D. Sequencing was performed on PBMCs, taken at surgery. The TCR sequence derives from a female donor with early-stage non-small cell lung cancer. The CDR3 DNA reads TGTGCCAGCAGTTACTCGGCGGGAGGTCGGGAAAAACTGTTTTTT. This codes for CASSYSAGGREKLFF.